This T cell receptor beta chain was captured in a study of blood T cells in healthy people across ages. A second PCR, run for about 7 to 12 cycles, used a sample-barcoded 5' primer plus a J-beta primer mix. MiXCR, applied by TCRdb to the 5' RACE reads, yields one record per CDR3 protein. The table lists 1.5 million to 1.9 million distinct CDR3 sequences, approximately 39% of them singletons. This clonotype has just a few counts. Material: blood. The TCR sequence derives from a woman between 18 and 29 years old in good health.

The CDR3 DNA follows: TGCAGTGCTAGAGATGGTGCAGGGGCCCAGCCCCAGCATTTT. Protein product: CSARDGAGAQPQHF. The gene calls are TRBV20-1 and TRBJ1-5, with TRBD1 as a possible D gene (6 bases). Germline V CDR1 and CDR2: DFQATT, SNEGSKA (reference sequence). V dropped 0 bases and J dropped 7 bases, with 13 bases sitting between them. The CDR3 has 14 residues.